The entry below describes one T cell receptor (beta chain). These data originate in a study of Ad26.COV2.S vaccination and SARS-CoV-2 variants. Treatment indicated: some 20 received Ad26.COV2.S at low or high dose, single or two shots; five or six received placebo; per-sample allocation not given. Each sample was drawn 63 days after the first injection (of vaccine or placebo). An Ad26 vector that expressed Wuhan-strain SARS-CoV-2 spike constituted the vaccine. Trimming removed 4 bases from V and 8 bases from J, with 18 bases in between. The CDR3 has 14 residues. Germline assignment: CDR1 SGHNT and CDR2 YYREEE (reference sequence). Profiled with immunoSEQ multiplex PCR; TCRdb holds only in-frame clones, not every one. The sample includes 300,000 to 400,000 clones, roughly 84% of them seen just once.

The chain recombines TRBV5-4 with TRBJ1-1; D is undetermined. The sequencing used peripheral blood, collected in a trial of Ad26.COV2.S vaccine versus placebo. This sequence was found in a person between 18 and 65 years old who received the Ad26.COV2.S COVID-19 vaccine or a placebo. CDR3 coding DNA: TGTGCCAGCAGCCCAGAAGTAGGGCTCCCGGAAGCTTTCTTT. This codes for CASSPEVGLPEAFF.